This T cell receptor (beta chain) was found in a study of breast tumors, draining lymph nodes, adjacent tissues. Study-wide results and limits: Tumor and nontumor repertoires were significantly more similar in luminal-like than in basal-like breast cancer. The data were judged consistent with most tumor T cells coming from lymph node and expanding in tumor. Compared with lymph nodes, tumors were less diverse; compared with nontumor tissue, more. That most tumor T cells come from lymph nodes remained unproven.

TCRdb reanalysed the multiplex PCR reads using MiXCR and keeps one entry per CDR3 protein. Altogether approximately 190,000 distinct CDR3 sequences are present, approximately 33% being singletons, with the ten largest covering roughly 4.3%. With 0 bases clipped from V and 2 bases from J, the junction kept 7 bases outside the gene matches. The CDR3 length is 16 residues. CDR1 is SGHTA, CDR2 FQGNSA, per germline. Samples came from axillary lymph nodes draining the breast cancer. This clonotype was observed at least ten times. Antigen: not known. V usage is TRBV7-2 and J usage is TRBJ2-7; 7 nucleotides match TRBD2. The receptor comes from a female donor with breast cancer. Some clones in this sample may be carry-over from other donors' samples. Sequences were obtained from axillary lymph node tissue. For the CDR3, the DNA is TGTGCCAGCAGCTTAGCTATCGCGGGGGTTCCCTACGAGCAGTACTTC. This gives the protein CASSLAIAGVPYEQYF.